What follows is one TCR beta chain and its context. Original handling: From reference gene primer amplification, estimates of nucleated cell counts were derived. Data came from immunoSEQ multiplex PCR; TCRdb stores just in-frame clones and leaves some out. V, J and clone size are those of that table, while D and trimming were read from the DNA. The repertoire holds 140,000 or so clones, approximately 85% seen once, with less than 5% in the top ten. The data were obtained in a study of blood T cell repertoires in COVID-19. At the level of the study: The samples span acute and convalescent COVID-19 from the United States, Italy and Spain. T cells, B-cell-depleted T cells, or PBMCs supplied cDNA or gDNA.

The receptor comes from a woman of 80 years or more with acute or convalescent COVID-19. Sequenced sample: peripheral blood.

DNA of the CDR3: TGTGCCAGCAGTCTTCGGGGAGGTCTCTATGGCTACACCTTC. Encoded protein: CASSLRGGLYGYTF. The rearrangement uses TRBV6-5 and TRBJ1-2; no clear D. CDR3 length: 14 amino acids. Trimming left V 5 bases short and J 4 bases short, with 14 bases between. Per germline, CDR1 MNHEY and CDR2 SVGAGI.